The 14 T cell receptor beta chains given below trace back to one sample, sequenced in a study of cytomegalovirus exposure and HLA in healthy donors. PCR was performed using 60 Vbeta and 13 Jbeta primers. TCRdb's copy holds only in-frame clones and misses some; the assay was immunoSEQ multiplex PCR. The sample includes roughly 180,000 clones, around 80% of them seen just once. The sequenced sample consisted of PBMCs. The receptors derive from a woman in her thirties or forties in good health and CMV-seropositive.

The chain links TRBV7-9 to TRBJ2-7; the D gene is possibly TRBD1 (6 bases). Germline CDR1 reads SEHNR; CDR2 reads FQNEAQ (reference sequence). Trimming removed 2 bases at V and 2 bases at J, with 10 bases between. This CDR3 is 14 amino acids long. The CDR3 loop is CASSLQGKAYEQYF. The CDR3 bases are TGTGCCAGCAGCTTACAGGGGAAAGCCTACGAGCAGTACTTC.

This clone was recorded a few times. V is TRBV18 and J is TRBJ2-7, with TRBD2 matching 12 bases. The CDR3 contains 15 residues. J was trimmed by 3 bases and V by 3 bases; bases with no gene match: 3. Germline V lookup: CDR1 KGHSH, CDR2 LQKENI. The CDR3 region has the DNA TGTGCCAGCTCACCGAAGACTAGCGGGAGCTACGAGCAGTACTTC. Its translation: CASSPKTSGSYEQYF. The full variable domain, with the rest looked up from reference TRBV18 and TRBJ2-7, is NAGVMQNPRHLVRRRGQEARLRCSPMKGHSHVYWYRQLPEEGLKFMVYLQKENIIDESGMPKERFSAEFPKEGPSILRIQQVVRGDSAAYFCASSPKTSGSYEQYFGPGTRLTVT.

This clone was observed a few times. An end of the junction does not agree with germline; a read error may underlie this. The rearrangement joins TRBV20-1 to TRBJ1-1; 7 bases align to TRBD1. There are 11 residues in the CDR3. The germline CDR1 and CDR2 sequences are DFQATT and SNEGSKA (reference sequence). The CDR3 here is CSARGTVEAFF. CDR3 DNA sequence: TGCAGTGCAAGAGGGACAGTTGAAGCTTTCTTT.

The genes are TRBV10-3 and TRBJ2-7; 10 bases line up with TRBD1. In germline, CDR1 is ENHRY, CDR2 SYGVKD. This CDR3 has 16 residues. Unmatched junction bases numbered 10, after V lost 3 bases and J lost 5 bases. CDR3 bases: TGTGCCATCAGTGACGGCATGTGGGACAGGGGCAACGAGCAGTACTTC. This sequence encodes CAISDGMWDRGNEQYF.

This clone is a singleton in its sample. The chain joins TRBV6-5 to TRBJ2-1; 10 bases match TRBD2. The CDR3 runs 16 residues. Unmatched junction bases numbered 4, after V lost 0 bases and J lost 5 bases. In germline, CDR1 is MNHEY, CDR2 SVGAGI. Here the CDR3 reads CASSYSIAGGDNEQFF. CDR3 nucleotides: TGTGCCAGCAGTTACTCCATAGCGGGAGGCGACAATGAGCAGTTCTTC.

The rearrangement joins TRBV14 to TRBJ2-7; TRBD2 is a possible D gene (6 bases). Deletions cut 0 bases from V and 3 bases from J, with 9 bases between. The CDR3 is 14 residues long. Germline-derived CDR1 and CDR2 are SGHDN and FVKESK. The CDR3 region has the DNA TGTGCCAGCAGCCAAGATACTAGCAGCTACGAGCAGTACTTC. Amino acids: CASSQDTSSYEQYF.

The chain uses TRBV9 and TRBJ2-7; 7 bases line up with TRBD2. This CDR3 region has 15 residues. Losses at the gene ends were 0 bases for V and 3 bases for J; bases not matched to a gene: 6. CDR1 SGDLS and CDR2 YYNGEE come from the germline V gene. The CDR3 is CASSVAMGEGYEQYF. The CDR3 DNA follows: TGTGCCAGCAGCGTAGCTATGGGGGAGGGCTACGAGCAGTACTTC.

The chain uses TRBV2 and TRBJ2-3, with 7 bases that match TRBD2. The CDR3 spans 15 residues. Losses at the gene ends were 5 bases for V and 2 bases for J; bases not matched to a gene: 7. Germline V gene lookup returns CDR1 SNHLY and CDR2 FYNNEI. The CDR3 reads CASSFLAGHTDTQYF. As DNA, the CDR3 is TGTGCCAGCAGTTTTTTAGCGGGTCACACAGATACGCAGTATTTT.

CDR3 residues: CASSPGLAGGRGTDTQYF. The CDR3 bases are TGCGCCAGCAGCCCGGGACTAGCGGGAGGGCGAGGCACAGATACGCAGTATTTT. The chain links TRBV4-1 to TRBJ2-3, with 16 bases lining up with TRBD2. The germline CDR1 and CDR2 sequences are MGHRA and YSYEKL. V trimming: 4 bases; J trimming: 1 base; junction bases outside the gene matches: 5. This CDR3 is built from 18 residues.

The rearrangement joins TRBV10-3 to TRBJ1-2; 7 nucleotides match TRBD1. The CDR3 length is 14 residues. Germline V gene data show CDR1 as ENHRY and CDR2 as SYGVKD. After removal of 10 bases from V and 7 bases from J, the junction contained 15 bases not matched to a gene. CDR3 amino acids: CATKMSGGLGGYTF. CDR3 nucleotides: TGTGCCACTAAAATGTCAGGGGGTTTAGGTGGCTACACCTTC.

The chain links TRBV7-2 to TRBJ1-1; no clear D gene. V was trimmed by 2 bases and J by 4 bases, leaving 11 bases between them. This CDR3 has 14 amino acids. CDR1 is SGHTA, CDR2 FQGNSA, per germline. CDR3 protein: CASSLIPGGTEAFF. CDR3 coding DNA: TGTGCCAGCAGCTTAATTCCGGGTGGCACTGAAGCTTTCTTT.

The chain uses TRBV11-2 and TRBJ2-3; 9 bases map to TRBD1. CDR1 SGHAT and CDR2 FQNNGV come from the germline V gene. With 5 bases clipped from V and 3 bases from J, the junction kept 12 bases outside the gene matches. The CDR3 extends over 17 amino acids. CDR3 bases: TGTGCCAGCAGCCGGTCCCCCCGGGACAGGGCGACAGATACGCAGTATTTT. It translates to CASSRSPRDRATDTQYF.

The chain uses TRBV9 and TRBJ1-4; D is possibly TRBD1 (6 bases). Trimming took 1 base from V and 14 from J, leaving 30 bases between them. The CDR3 runs to 18 residues. CDR1 and CDR2 from the germline V gene are SGDLS and YYNGEE. The CDR3 nucleotides read TGTGCCAGCAGCGTAACTCCCTGGGGATATGAAAAAGGGGGGGACCTGTTTTTT. Amino acid sequence: CASSVTPWGYEKGGDLFF.

This clone came up a few times. V and J are TRBV15 and TRBJ2-5, with D possibly matching TRBD2 (5 bases). Trimming removed 7 bases at V and 5 bases at J, with 17 bases between. Per the germline V gene, CDR1 is LNHNV and CDR2 is YYDKDF (reference sequence). The CDR3 extends over 14 amino acids. The DNA of the CDR3 is TGTGCCACCACCCCGGGATGGCGAGGGGAGACCCAGTACTTC. Its protein is CATTPGWRGETQYF.